Listed below are T cell receptor beta chains from one sample, sequenced in a study of CD8+CD57+ T cells in acquired aplastic anemia. TCRdb reprocessed the reads via MiXCR and lists one record per CDR3 protein. This table holds around 500,000 distinct CDR3 sequences, around a third found once. The sequencing input was sorted CD4+, CD8+, or CD8+CD57+ T cells (not recorded which) from PBMCs. The receptors were sampled from a human donor with aplastic anemia. CDR3s leave out the opening cysteine and the closing phenylalanine or tryptophan. Fields, in order: V gene, CDR3 length, J gene, CDR3 protein.

TRBV4-2	14	TRBJ2-7	ASSQEGLAGAYEQY
TRBV15	14	TRBJ1-6	ATSRERQGYNSPLH
TRBV20-1	16	TRBJ1-1	SARSAVGRTDLITEAF
TRBV25-1	12	TRBJ1-1	ASRVSGQGYEAF
TRBV6-5	11	TRBJ2-2	ASSYFRTGELF
TRBV7-9	11	TRBJ2-7	ASSLAGFHEQY
TRBV24-1	11	TRBJ1-1	ATTLGGSTEAF
TRBV9	14	TRBJ2-6	ASSADRVPGANVLT
TRBV2	14	TRBJ2-7	ASSLGEGQGLYEQY
TRBV20-1	11	TRBJ1-6	SAKGPGNSPLH
TRBV20-1	11	TRBJ2-7	SAAGTEPYEQY
TRBV28	10	TRBJ2-7	ASSFTVREQY
TRBV5-1	14	TRBJ1-2	ASSLGGRGLNYGYT
TRBV10-3	10	TRBJ1-6	ASTNKNSPLH
TRBV20-1	12	TRBJ2-1	SAVPGGPGNEQF
TRBV5-1	13	TRBJ2-5	ASSLALGLGETQH
TRBV29-1	11	TRBJ2-5	SVVGGDQETQY
TRBV2	13	TRBJ2-1	ASSEEVGDYNEQF
TRBV10-2	12	TRBJ1-5	ASSEWDARQPQH
TRBV25-1	12	TRBJ1-2	ASSHRDREYGYT
TRBV7-9	13	TRBJ2-6	ASSLDGTGANVLT
TRBV10-3	12	TRBJ2-2	AIWGGRDTGELF
TRBV5-6	13	TRBJ2-7	ASSFRGVNSYEQY
TRBV9	14	TRBJ2-7	ASSFRSLGGVYEQY
TRBV20-1	14	TRBJ1-2	SARQATGTGDHGYT
TRBV7-8	13	TRBJ2-5	ASSLGVTAGETQY
TRBV27	11	TRBJ1-4	ATPTGYTGKLF
TRBV6-1	14	TRBJ1-1	ASSRPPGQGNTGAF
TRBV10-2	12	TRBJ2-2	ASVGRADAGELF
TRBV2	11	TRBJ1-2	ASSETANYGYT
TRBV7-3	13	TRBJ2-5	ASSLMAAKGETQY
TRBV19	8	TRBJ2-3	ASSIGQQY
TRBV7-2	13	TRBJ2-5	ASSGTSGAAETQY
TRBV14	13	TRBJ1-1	ASSQADRGYTEAF
TRBV3-1	15	TRBJ2-1	ASSQVPGGGAGNEQF
TRBV19	12	TRBJ1-1	ASSVQGQNTEAF
TRBV6-1	12	TRBJ2-1	ASSVFRGRDEQF
TRBV6-1	12	TRBJ2-7	ASTPAGGFYEQY
TRBV7-8	13	TRBJ1-4	ASSWTSRGNEKLF
TRBV20-1	17	TRBJ1-5	SAASLRDRVGGSNQPQH
TRBV6-1	11	TRBJ2-7	ASTGGRAYEQY
TRBV5-1	12	TRBJ1-2	ASSLSAGAKGYT
TRBV10-3	13	TRBJ1-1	ASRIGQGANTEAF
TRBV20-1	11	TRBJ2-1	SVLIQDYNEQF
TRBV15	13	TRBJ1-5	ATSREQGAGQPQH
TRBV3-1	12	TRBJ2-5	ASSQGISQETQY
TRBV7-8	13	TRBJ2-5	ASSLVGRVEETQY
TRBV9	16	TRBJ2-7	ASSVGRSGTVWGGERY
TRBV6-1	14	TRBJ2-3	ARKTKQVGLTDTQY
TRBV11-2	14	TRBJ1-2	ASSQDLGGVGYGYT